This T cell receptor (beta chain) came from a study of early T cells in non-severe SARS-CoV-2 infection. Unique molecular identifiers were affixed to single, distinct cDNA molecules. TCRdb passed the 5' RACE reads through MiXCR, listing each CDR3 protein once. Among 110,000 or so distinct CDR3 sequences, about 12% were seen once, and the ten largest hold less than 3.5%. The V segment lost 6 bases and the J segment 4 bases; nucleotides outside the gene matches: 7. Germline-derived CDR1 and CDR2 are MDHEN and SYDVKM. The CDR3 consists of 14 residues. The sample consisted of whole blood. The clonotype originates from an adult who was a healthcare worker with PCR-confirmed SARS-CoV-2 infection or an uninfected control (not recorded which). V gene TRBV28 combines with J gene TRBJ1-1; 8 bases align to TRBD1. The CDR3 protein is CASRITGGGTEAFF. The CDR3, as DNA: TGTGCCAGCAGGATAACAGGGGGAGGCACTGAAGCTTTCTTT.